Sequencing of this T cell receptor beta chain was carried out in a study of CD8 T cells in Susac syndrome. V was clipped by 4 bases and J by 6 bases, with 6 bases between them. Germline V lookup: CDR1 ENHRY, CDR2 SYGVKD. CDR3 length: 11 amino acids. The RNA input was about 0.5 to 1 ug, and it was reverse transcribed with random hexamers. One entry per CDR3 protein results from TCRdb running MiXCR on the immunoSEQ multiplex PCR reads. The sample has about 130,000 distinct CDR3 sequences, roughly 80% seen once; the top ten hold approximately 0.51%. The sequence was obtained from a human donor with multiple sclerosis. The rearrangement uses TRBV10-3 and TRBJ1-1; possible D gene TRBD1, 5 bases. The source material was CD8+ T cells from PBMCs. The CDR3 DNA follows: TGTGCCATCAGTGTGGGGGCTGAAGCTTTCTTT. This sequence encodes CAISVGAEAFF.